This is a list of T cell receptor beta chains from one sample in a study of blood T cell repertoires in COVID-19. Generated by immunoSEQ multiplex PCR, the TCRdb table keeps only in-frame clones and is missing some. The sample has around 70,000 clones; 70% to 90% are singletons. Sequenced: peripheral blood. The receptors were sampled from a man in his fifties or sixties with acute or convalescent COVID-19. CDR3s leave out the opening cysteine and the closing phenylalanine or tryptophan. The listing skips clone size in some rows; elsewhere it reads once, few, many or a size class.

v_call: TRBV12-5; clone_size: NA; j_call: TRBJ2-1; cdr3_aa: ASWSGLAGGSEQF
v_call: TRBV5-1; clone_size: NA; j_call: TRBJ2-7; cdr3_aa: ASRNPDRDRGEQY
v_call: TRBV20-1; clone_size: NA; j_call: TRBJ2-3; cdr3_aa: SASYGTGVPRTDTQY
v_call: TRBV9; clone_size: NA; j_call: TRBJ1-1; cdr3_aa: ASSVDQYTEAF
v_call: TRBV6-5; clone_size: NA; j_call: TRBJ2-1; cdr3_aa: ASSYSGNNEQF
v_call: TRBV5-5; clone_size: NA; j_call: TRBJ1-4; cdr3_aa: ASSGTDNEKLF
v_call: TRBV15; clone_size: NA; j_call: TRBJ1-4; cdr3_aa: ATSRSAGNREKLF
v_call: TRBV3-1/TRBV3-2; clone_size: NA; j_call: TRBJ1-2; cdr3_aa: ASSHLIEGGYT
v_call: TRBV7-9; clone_size: few; j_call: TRBJ1-2; cdr3_aa: ASSPQGQAIYGYT
v_call: TRBV25-1; clone_size: NA; j_call: TRBJ1-1; cdr3_aa: ASKFRGSVEAF
v_call: TRBV7-3; clone_size: NA; j_call: TRBJ1-1; cdr3_aa: ASSLEGVGNMNTEAF
v_call: TRBV28; clone_size: NA; j_call: TRBJ1-2; cdr3_aa: ASNLQPGTGGAQGYT
v_call: TRBV28; clone_size: NA; j_call: TRBJ1-6; cdr3_aa: ASSRDSNSPLH
v_call: TRBV7-9; clone_size: NA; j_call: TRBJ1-2; cdr3_aa: ASSSQRGYT
v_call: TRBV10-3; clone_size: NA; j_call: TRBJ2-1; cdr3_aa: AISESTRSLTLNTYNEQF
v_call: TRBV11-2; clone_size: NA; j_call: TRBJ2-1; cdr3_aa: ASSPLVLQSNEQF
v_call: TRBV7-8; clone_size: few; j_call: TRBJ2-1; cdr3_aa: ASSLVAGPYNEQF
v_call: TRBV6-5; clone_size: NA; j_call: TRBJ2-3; cdr3_aa: ASSYIGTATDTQY
v_call: TRBV27; clone_size: NA; j_call: TRBJ1-1; cdr3_aa: ATQDRENTEAF
v_call: TRBV7-6; clone_size: once; j_call: TRBJ1-4; cdr3_aa: ASSQLDRGNEKLF
v_call: TRBV19; clone_size: NA; j_call: TRBJ2-7; cdr3_aa: ASSITGGQRYEQY
v_call: TRBV30; clone_size: once; j_call: TRBJ1-2; cdr3_aa: AWSVTGVEGYT
v_call: TRBV6-5; clone_size: NA; j_call: TRBJ1-2; cdr3_aa: ASSYDRAYVRYGYT
v_call: TRBV27; clone_size: NA; j_call: TRBJ1-1; cdr3_aa: ASSLFTGNTEAF
v_call: TRBV18; clone_size: NA; j_call: TRBJ2-1; cdr3_aa: ASSPGLAGGNEQF
v_call: TRBV30; clone_size: NA; j_call: TRBJ2-7; cdr3_aa: AWREGGPIYEQY
v_call: TRBV29-1; clone_size: few; j_call: TRBJ1-5; cdr3_aa: SVSEGLNQPQH